The source of this TCR beta chain is a study of shared clonotypes between healthy human individuals. For the study at large: CD4 naive and memory got three plates each, CD8 naive two, CD8 memory one. Points from the study as a whole: The sole specimen, blood, was sampled, and tissue repertoires likely differ. It was observed that approximately 5% of naive CD4 clonotypes were shared across a few donors.

Per the original methods: ImmunoSEQ output held junction-only sequences without quality scores, so filtering differed. The assay was immunoSEQ multiplex PCR, and TCRdb's table has in-frame clones only and misses some. V, J and clone size were drawn from that table, and D and trimming were deduced from the DNA. Seen here are roughly 1.5 million clones, 95% to 99% observed once, and the top ten hold approximately 0.44%. Details on this clone: What it recognizes is unknown.

V gave up 4 bases and J gave up 3 bases, with 11 bases separating them. The CDR3 totals 14 residues. The germline CDR1 and CDR2 sequences are SGHKS and YYEKEE (reference sequence). The specimen was naive CD4+ T cells sorted from blood. Regarding subset: CD45RA+ positively selected. This sequence was found in a man younger than 45 in good health. The chain recombines TRBV5-5 with TRBJ1-5; D remains unclear. The CDR3 sequence is CASSADGSNQPQHF. The DNA for the CDR3 is TGTGCCAGCAGCGCCGACGGATCCAATCAGCCCCAGCATTTT.